This T cell receptor (beta chain) was sequenced for a study of cytomegalovirus exposure and HLA in healthy donors. Vbeta (60) and Jbeta (13) primers were used in the PCR. The data were produced by immunoSEQ multiplex PCR, yet TCRdb's version contains in-frame clones alone and is incomplete. Among around 150,000 clones, about 85% were seen once, and the ten largest hold approximately 2.3%. About this clone: The antigen remains unidentified.

Study-wide results and caveats: The classifier was said to identify cytomegalovirus status with high specificity and sensitivity.

Germline loops: CDR1 SGHDT, CDR2 YYEEEE. V lost 0 bases and J 2 bases, leaving 14 bases between the germline ends. The CDR3 is 16 amino acids. This sequence joins TRBV5-6 and TRBJ2-5, with a tentative D call TRBD2 (6 bases). The sequence derives from a man in his late teens or twenties in good health and CMV-seropositive. Sequenced input: PBMCs. In DNA form, the CDR3 reads TGTGCCAGCAGCTTGGGCGGGAAGCGCCTTCAAGAGACCCAGTACTTC. Its translation is CASSLGGKRLQETQYF.